The 20 T cell receptor beta chains in this list originate from one sample, sequenced in a study of shared clonotypes between healthy human individuals. Method: immunoSEQ multiplex PCR; TCRdb's copy keeps in-frame clones and lacks some. The sample has approximately 1,500,000 clones; approximately 96% are singletons. Specimen: naive CD4+ T cells sorted from blood. Subset specified: CD45RA+ positively selected. The receptors here all came from a man aged 25 to 40 in good health.

The V and J genes are TRBV30 and TRBJ2-7, with 10 bases matching TRBD1. The CDR3 runs 16 residues. CDR1 is GTSNPN and CDR2 is SVGIG in the germline V gene (reference sequence). The V gene end was trimmed by 4 bases and the J gene end by 0 bases; junction bases not matched to a gene: 9. The CDR3 DNA is TGTGCCTGGACCAAACCGGGACAGGGGAACTCCTACGAGCAGTACTTC. Its translation: CAWTKPGQGNSYEQYF.

The gene calls are TRBV10-3 and TRBJ2-3; TRBD2 aligns across 7 bases. This CDR3 is built from 18 residues. CDR1 ENHRY and CDR2 SYGVKD come from the germline V gene. Germline trimming cut 0 bases from V and 0 bases from J; bases unmatched to any gene: 9. The CDR3 nucleotides read TGTGCCATCAGTGAGTCGACGGCAGCGGGAATAAGCACAGATACGCAGTATTTT. The encoded protein is CAISESTAAGISTDTQYF.

This chain links TRBV28 with TRBJ2-1; 8 bases are a match to TRBD1. With 7 bases clipped from V and 0 bases from J, the junction kept 5 bases outside the gene matches. Germline values: CDR1 MDHEN, CDR2 SYDVKM. The CDR3 runs 15 residues. CDR3 sequence (DNA): TGTGCCAGCACCGACAGGGGCGCCTCCTACAATGAGCAGTTCTTC. Protein sequence: CASTDRGASYNEQFF.

The V gene is TRBV28, the J gene TRBJ2-1, with 7 bases fitting TRBD2. The CDR3 consists of 17 residues. In germline, CDR1 is MDHEN, CDR2 SYDVKM. The ends lost 5 bases at V and 6 bases at J; junction bases unmatched: 16. CDR3 protein: CASSHLTSWLFSNEQFF. CDR3 nucleotides: TGTGCCAGCAGTCACCTGACTAGCTGGCTTTTCTCCAATGAGCAGTTCTTC.

The V call is TRBV7-2, the J call TRBJ2-7; a weak D match, TRBD1 (6 bases). Trimming pared 5 bases from V and 5 bases from J, leaving 13 bases between. The CDR3 is 13 amino acids. CDR1 and CDR2 from the germline V gene are SGHTA and FQGNSA. The CDR3 DNA is TGTGCCAGCAGCCGAGGGGGTTTCGACGAGCAGTACTTC. It encodes CASSRGGFDEQYF. The entire variable domain, with the rest obtained from reference TRBV7-2 and TRBJ2-7, is as follows: GAGVSQSPSNKVTEKGKDVELRCDPISGHTALYWYRQSLGQGLEFLIYFQGNSAPDKSGLPSDRFSAERTGGSVSTLTIQRTQQEDSAVYLCASSRGGFDEQYFGPGTRLTVT.

This clone was detected only a few times. CDR3 DNA sequence: TGTGCCAGCAGCGTACAGTCGGGGCAGCCCCAGCATTTT. The encoded protein is CASSVQSGQPQHF. The rearrangement joins TRBV6-6 to TRBJ1-5; D is undetermined. Germline CDR1 MNHNY, CDR2 SVGAGI (reference sequence). There are 13 residues in the CDR3. The ends were cut back, 6 bases at V and 7 bases at J, with 13 bases in the middle.

This chain uses TRBV7-2 with TRBJ2-1, with D possibly TRBD1 on 5 matching bases. The CDR3 is made up of 14 amino acids. Germline-derived CDR1 and CDR2 are SGHTA and FQGNSA. V shed 3 bases and J shed 5 bases, with 11 bases lying between them. The CDR3 here is CASSFRVMNNEQFF. The CDR3 DNA reads TGTGCCAGCAGCTTCAGGGTCATGAACAATGAGCAGTTCTTC.

J is TRBJ1-5 and V is TRBV28; no definite D call. Germline V gives CDR1 MDHEN, CDR2 SYDVKM. The V gene lost 3 bases and the J gene lost 5 bases, with 17 bases spanning the gap. This CDR3 is 16 amino acids long. Here the CDR3 reads CASSFLRRKDHQPQHF. CDR3 coding DNA: TGTGCCAGCAGTTTTCTGAGGCGAAAAGATCATCAGCCCCAGCATTTT.

This clone was observed once. The genes are TRBV6-5 and TRBJ2-2; D is perhaps TRBD1 (6 bases). The CDR3 totals 14 residues. Germline CDR1 and CDR2: MNHEY and SVGAGI. The V and J ends lost 5 bases and 5 bases respectively, with 12 bases between them. The CDR3 loop reads CASSTDRRTGELFF. CDR3 coding DNA: TGTGCCAGCAGTACAGACAGGAGGACCGGGGAGCTGTTTTTT.

The V call is TRBV5-4, the J call TRBJ2-2, with 9 positions matching TRBD2. Germline V gene data show CDR1 as SGHNT and CDR2 as YYREEE (reference sequence). This CDR3 spans 15 amino acids. Trimming cost V 0 bases and J 7 bases; bases outside gene matches: 4. CDR3: CASSLVREGVGELFF. The DNA of the CDR3 is TGTGCCAGCAGCTTGGTGCGGGAGGGAGTCGGGGAGCTGTTTTTT.

The chain carries TRBV6-1 and TRBJ2-2; D ambiguous. Trimming took 2 bases from V and 8 from J, leaving 9 bases between them. Germline V CDR1 and CDR2: MNHNS, SASEGT. The CDR3 runs to 13 residues. The CDR3 coding sequence is TGTGCCAGCAGTGAATACCTGGCAGGGGAGCTGTTTTTT. Translating gives CASSEYLAGELFF.

This rearrangement joins TRBV28 to TRBJ1-2; D is uncertain. CDR1 is MDHEN and CDR2 is SYDVKM in the germline V gene. The CDR3 covers 12 residues. V lost 7 bases, J lost 0 bases, and 6 bases lay in between. DNA for the CDR3: TGTGCCAGCATCCATGCTAACTATGGCTACACCTTC. Protein product: CASIHANYGYTF.

This clone was found once. This sequence joins TRBV9 and TRBJ2-3; D gene ambiguous. There are 14 residues in the CDR3. Germline-derived CDR1 and CDR2 are SGDLS and YYNGEE. V lost 0 bases, J lost 8 bases, and 13 bases lay in between. In DNA form, the CDR3 reads TGTGCCAGCAGCGTAGCGGTCCCCCCAGGTACGCAGTATTTT. It translates to CASSVAVPPGTQYF. Variable domain in full (rest from reference TRBV9 and TRBJ2-3): DSGVTQTPKHLITATGQRVTLRCSPRSGDLSVYWYQQSLDQGLQFLIQYYNGEERAKGNILERFSAQQFPDLHSELNLSSLELGDSALYFCASSVAVPPGTQYFGPGTRLTVL.

J is TRBJ2-1 and V is TRBV20-1; D not certain. V lost 8 bases and J 9 bases, leaving 11 bases between the germline ends. The CDR3 totals 10 residues. CDR1 and CDR2 from the germline V gene are DFQATT and SNEGSKA (reference sequence). The CDR3 loop reads CSSLLGEQFF. The CDR3 bases are TGCAGTTCACTTTTAGGTGAGCAGTTCTTC.

This clone has just one count. The rearrangement links TRBV5-1 to TRBJ2-2, with unresolved D. Germline CDR1 is SGHRS and CDR2 is YFSETQ. V shed 1 base and J shed 6 bases, with 7 bases lying between them. CDR3 length: 13 residues. The CDR3 DNA reads TGCGCCAGCAGCTTGACCGTACCCGGGGAGCTGTTTTTT. Translated, it gives CASSLTVPGELFF. Full variable domain (missing parts from reference TRBV5-1 and TRBJ2-2): KAGVTQTPRYLIKTRGQQVTLSCSPISGHRSVSWYQQTPGQGLQFLFEYFSETQRNKGNFPGRFSGRQFSNSRSEMNVSTLELGDSALYLCASSLTVPGELFFGEGSRLTVL.

The chain is built from TRBV9 and TRBJ1-1; a weak D match, TRBD1 (5 bases). Trimming cost V 3 bases and J 3 bases, with 21 bases left between them. CDR1 SGDLS and CDR2 YYNGEE come from the germline V gene. The CDR3 length is 17 residues. The CDR3 bases are TGTGCCAGCAGCGCCAGGGAGTCAGGGTATAGGGACACTGAAGCTTTCTTT. It is translated as CASSARESGYRDTEAFF.

V is TRBV5-1 and J is TRBJ2-3; a possible D gene is TRBD2 (6 bases). This CDR3 has 15 amino acids. V was trimmed by 0 bases and J by 6 bases, leaving 14 bases between them. Germline loops: CDR1 SGHRS, CDR2 YFSETQ. In DNA form, the CDR3 reads TGCGCCAGCAGCTTGGTAGCGGCAGCTCCTGATACGCAGTATTTT. Residues: CASSLVAAAPDTQYF.

The rearrangement links TRBV10-1 to TRBJ2-7; D possibly corresponds to TRBD1 (5 bases). There are 14 residues in the CDR3. V lost 3 bases to trimming and J lost 3 bases, with 12 bases between them. CDR1 and CDR2 from the germline V gene are WNHNN and SYGVQD (reference sequence). The CDR3 DNA reads TGCGCCAGCAGTGAAGGTGGGGCCATCTACGAGCAGTACTTC. The encoded protein is CASSEGGAIYEQYF.

This sequence joins TRBV10-3 and TRBJ2-7; TRBD1 aligns across 7 bases. Germline CDR1 ENHRY, CDR2 SYGVKD. V lost 10 bases, J lost 1 base, and 10 bases stayed unmatched. The CDR3 is 14 residues long. This chain's CDR3 is CATTDRTDSYEQYF. CDR3 DNA: TGTGCCACCACGGACAGGACCGATTCCTACGAGCAGTACTTC.

The V call is TRBV7-8, the J call TRBJ1-3; 9 bases map to TRBD1. Looked up from germline, CDR1 is SGHVS and CDR2 is FQNEAQ. The V gene end was trimmed by 3 bases and the J gene end by 1 base; junction bases not matched to a gene: 4. This CDR3 has 16 amino acids. In DNA form, the CDR3 reads TGTGCCAGCAGCTTCACAGGGGGCGATTCTGGAAACACCATATATTTT. It translates to CASSFTGGDSGNTIYF. Together with reference TRBV7-8 and TRBJ1-3, the CDR3 gives the full variable domain: GAGVSQSPRYKVAKRGQDVALRCDPISGHVSLFWYQQALGQGPEFLTYFQNEAQLDKSGLPSDRFFAERPEGSVSTLKIQRTQQEDSAVYLCASSFTGGDSGNTIYFGEGSWLTVV.